The 21 T cell receptor beta chains given below trace back to one sample, sequenced in a study of blood T cell repertoires in COVID-19. The data were produced by immunoSEQ multiplex PCR, yet TCRdb's version contains in-frame clones alone and is incomplete. The data show fewer than 35,000 clones, with around nine tenths seen just once and about 14% held by the top ten. The sequenced sample was peripheral blood. These receptors were taken from a human donor in a cohort sampled during active COVID-19. The donor label of this sample is uncertain.

This sequence joins TRBV4-3 and TRBJ1-2; 11 bases align to TRBD1. Germline CDR1 reads LGHNA; CDR2 reads YSLEER. V was clipped by 0 bases and J by 1 base; unmatched bases: 10. The CDR3 runs 19 residues. DNA of the CDR3: TGCGCCAGCAGCCAAGAAGGGACAGGGGGATCCTCCTTTAACTATGGCTACACCTTC. It specifies CASSQEGTGGSSFNYGYTF.

The V and J genes are TRBV9 and TRBJ1-6, with D hard to call. V was pared by 4 bases and J by 1 base, with 9 bases between. The CDR3 runs to 15 residues. Germline CDR1 and CDR2: SGDLS and YYNGEE. CDR3 protein: CASSFTGSYNSPLHF. In DNA, the CDR3 is TGTGCCAGCAGCTTCACGGGGTCCTATAATTCACCCCTCCACTTT.

This clone was observed a single time. The chain links TRBV18 to TRBJ2-1, with 8 bases that match TRBD2. There are 14 residues in the CDR3. CDR1 and CDR2 (germline): KGHSH, LQKENI. Losses at the gene ends were 3 bases for V and 8 bases for J; bases not matched to a gene: 6. The CDR3, as DNA: TGTGCCAGCTCACCTGGCGGGGGGAGCGATGAGCAGTTCTTC. Its protein product is CASSPGGGSDEQFF.

The chain joins TRBV7-3 to TRBJ2-3; possible D gene TRBD1, 6 bases. The CDR3 extends over 15 amino acids. Trimming left V 5 bases short and J 0 bases short, with 12 bases between. The germline CDR1 and CDR2 sequences are SGHTA and FQGTGA. CDR3 loop: CASSPLGQSTDTQYF. In DNA, the CDR3 is TGTGCCAGCAGCCCTCTTGGACAGAGCACAGATACGCAGTATTTT.

Worth noting for this clone: The sample has other DNA sequences that encode this CDR3 too. This chain connects TRBV7-3 to TRBJ2-1; TRBD2 matches 10 bases. Losses at the gene ends were 5 bases for V and 4 bases for J; bases not matched to a gene: 2. The length of the CDR3 is 14 residues. Germline lookup yields CDR1 SGHTA and CDR2 FQGTGA. The CDR3 nucleotides read TGTGCCAGCAGCCAGGGACTAGCGTACAATGAGCAGTTCTTC. It specifies CASSQGLAYNEQFF.

This clone turned up a few times. V usage is TRBV19 and J usage is TRBJ2-3; 8 nucleotides agree with TRBD1. The CDR3 covers 13 residues. Germline CDR1 LNHDA, CDR2 SQIVND (reference sequence). The trim removed 7 bases at V and 4 bases at J, leaving 4 bases unmatched. The CDR3: CASTGGKADTQYF. The CDR3 bases are TGTGCCAGTACAGGGGGCAAAGCAGATACGCAGTATTTT.

The J gene is TRBJ2-2, the V gene TRBV5-1, with D perhaps matching TRBD1 (6 bases). The CDR3 extends over 15 amino acids. Germline values: CDR1 SGHRS, CDR2 YFSETQ. V was cut by 2 bases and J by 3 bases, with 11 bases left in between. The CDR3 region has the DNA TGCGCCAGCAGCTTCGTGGCAGGGGACACCGGGGAGCTGTTTTTT. Amino acids: CASSFVAGDTGELFF.

V is TRBV7-9 and J is TRBJ1-1; D is perhaps TRBD1 (5 bases). The CDR3 covers 13 residues. CDR1 and CDR2 (germline): SEHNR, FQNEAQ (reference sequence). With 5 bases removed from V and 3 bases from J, the gap between germline ends came to 10 bases. CDR3: CASSPGGDTEAFF. As DNA, the CDR3 is TGTGCCAGCAGCCCGGGAGGGGACACTGAAGCTTTCTTT.

The chain recombines TRBV6-2 or TRBV6-3 with TRBJ1-2, with 10 nucleotides matching TRBD1. This CDR3 is 13 amino acids long. Germline CDR1 and CDR2: MNHEY and SVGEGT. The J segment lost 6 bases and the V segment lost 6 bases, leaving 4 bases of the junction unmatched. The CDR3 protein is CASSPTGGDGYTF. The CDR3 DNA follows: TGTGCCAGCAGCCCGACAGGGGGCGATGGCTACACCTTC.

The CDR3 DNA reads TGTGCCAGCAGCAAAGGCGAGCGGGGGGCCTTACTATTCACAGATACGCAGTATTTT. Protein product: CASSKGERGALLFTDTQYF. The chain carries TRBV21-1 and TRBJ2-3; TRBD2, the D gene given by the table, was not confirmed from the DNA. TRBV21-1 counts as a pseudogene. The CDR3 covers 19 residues.

The chain has TRBV11-2 and TRBJ2-7; 7 nucleotides match TRBD1. CDR1 is SGHAT and CDR2 is FQNNGV in the germline V gene. The CDR3 is 14 residues long. Germline trimming cut 6 bases from V and 0 bases from J; bases unmatched to any gene: 5. The CDR3 sequence: CASRQGPSSYEQYF. The CDR3 nucleotides are TGTGCCAGCAGACAGGGGCCGAGCTCCTACGAGCAGTACTTC.

The V call is TRBV7-9, the J call TRBJ2-5, with 7 positions matching TRBD2. The V segment lost 5 bases and the J segment 4 bases; nucleotides outside the gene matches: 13. The CDR3 extends over 16 amino acids. CDR1 SEHNR and CDR2 FQNEAQ come from the germline V gene (reference sequence). Written as DNA, the CDR3 is TGTGCCAGCAGCCCTCTCCGCTGGGGCGGGGGAGAGACCCAGTACTTC. As protein: CASSPLRWGGGETQYF.

The CDR3 spells CASMVTGGASYEQYF. DNA for the CDR3: TGTGCCAGCATGGTCACGGGGGGGGCCTCCTACGAGCAGTACTTC. V usage is TRBV6-5 and J usage is TRBJ2-7; TRBD2 matches at 8 bases. The trim removed 7 bases at V and 0 bases at J, leaving 8 bases unmatched. The CDR3 length is 15 residues. CDR1 and CDR2 from the germline V gene are MNHEY and SVGAGI.

CDR3: CASSLSGAYEQYF. CDR3 sequence (DNA): TGCGCCAGCAGCTTGTCGGGGGCCTACGAGCAGTACTTC. V and J are TRBV5-1 and TRBJ2-7; D is possibly TRBD2 (6 bases). Germline assignment: CDR1 SGHRS and CDR2 YFSETQ. The V end lost 1 base, the J end lost 2 bases, and 7 bases lay between the germline ends. There are 13 residues in the CDR3.

The genes are TRBV20-1 and TRBJ2-1; TRBD2 matches 8 bases. The CDR3 has 18 residues. Germline V CDR1 and CDR2: DFQATT, SNEGSKA (reference sequence). The ends lost 3 bases at V and 9 bases at J; junction bases unmatched: 22. This chain's CDR3 is CSASPPGGGLLTRFEQFF. In nucleotides, the CDR3 is TGCAGTGCTAGTCCGCCGGGCGGGGGGCTATTAACCCGTTTTGAGCAGTTCTTC.

The chain employs TRBV10-3 and TRBJ2-7, with D possibly being TRBD1 (6 bases). With 0 bases removed from V and 4 bases from J, the gap between germline ends came to 13 bases. Per germline, CDR1 ENHRY and CDR2 SYGVKD. The CDR3 is made up of 15 amino acids. For the CDR3, the DNA is TGTGCCATCAGTGAGTCACAGGGTAATATGTACGAGCAGTACTTC. Amino acids: CAISESQGNMYEQYF.

This chain links TRBV2 with TRBJ1-5; 7 nucleotides match TRBD1. V was clipped by 5 bases and J by 7 bases; unmatched bases: 8. Germline lookup yields CDR1 SNHLY and CDR2 FYNNEI. This CDR3 spans 14 amino acids. The CDR3 DNA is TGTGCCAGCAGTCTCCGACAGGGACCCCAGCCCCAGCATTTT. Protein product: CASSLRQGPQPQHF. The variable domain in full, with the rest retrieved from reference TRBV2 and TRBJ1-5, is EPEVTQTPSHQVTQMGQEVILRCVPISNHLYFYWYRQILGQKVEFLVSFYNNEISEKSEIFDDQFSVERPDGSNFTLKIRSTKLEDSAMYFCASSLRQGPQPQHFGDGTRLSIL.

This chain links TRBV5-4 with TRBJ2-7; 7 bases align to TRBD2. Germline lookup yields CDR1 SGHNT and CDR2 YYREEE (reference sequence). The CDR3 contains 16 residues. Trimming at V came to 4 bases and at J to 5 bases, leaving 15 bases not matched to a gene. The CDR3 DNA is TGTGCCAGCAGCGCCGGGACTACCGGACGAGGAGACGAGCAGTACTTC. Its translation: CASSAGTTGRGDEQYF.

CDR3 in DNA: TGTGCCAGCAGCCAAGTAAGGCGGGGGGCCGAGACCTACGAGCAGTACTTC. Translating it yields CASSQVRRGAETYEQYF. This rearrangement joins TRBV3-1 (or the pseudogene TRBV3-2) to TRBJ2-7; 8 bases agree with TRBD2. J was trimmed by 2 bases and V by 1 base; bases with no gene match: 10. Germline V gives CDR1 LGHDT, CDR2 YNNKEL (reference sequence). The length of the CDR3 is 17 residues.

This chain connects TRBV4-1 to TRBJ1-2, with D uncertain. The CDR3 sequence is 16 residues long. V shed 4 bases and J shed 3 bases, with 18 bases lying between them. CDR1 and CDR2 from the germline V gene are MGHRA and YSYEKL. The CDR3 protein is CASSPPAEVLDYGYTF. The CDR3 DNA is TGCGCCAGCAGCCCGCCGGCGGAGGTCTTGGACTATGGCTACACCTTC.

V usage is TRBV5-4 and J usage is TRBJ2-7; 9 bases are a match to TRBD1. Germline V gives CDR1 SGHNT, CDR2 YYREEE (reference sequence). Trimming cost V 2 bases and J 2 bases; bases outside gene matches: 5. The CDR3 runs to 15 residues. CDR3 loop: CASSLPGQGPYEQYF. CDR3 DNA sequence: TGTGCCAGCAGCTTACCGGGACAGGGCCCCTACGAGCAGTACTTC.